Shown below are 7 T cell receptor beta chains from a single sample sequenced in a study of cytomegalovirus exposure and HLA in healthy donors. Primers: 60 Vbeta forward and 13 Jbeta reverse. Assay: immunoSEQ multiplex PCR; the TCRdb copy retains only in-frame clones and omits some. This sample has over 100,000 clones, with about four fifths found just once. The specimen was PBMCs. The receptors were sampled from a woman aged 25-40 years in good health and CMV-seronegative.

The J gene is TRBJ2-5, the V gene TRBV7-8, with 11 positions matching TRBD2. The DNA end is a closer match to TRBJ2-7, so the J assignment may be wrong. Germline CDR1 is SGHVS and CDR2 is FQNEAQ. This CDR3 contains 16 residues. CDR3 residues: CASSLGGTSGTYEQYF. In DNA form, the CDR3 reads TGTGCCAGCAGCTTAGGGGGGACTAGCGGAACCTACGAGCAGTACTTC.

This chain connects TRBV11-3 to TRBJ2-7; tentative D call: TRBD2 (5 bases). Per germline, CDR1 SGHNT and CDR2 YENEEA. The CDR3 totals 13 residues. V was pared by 1 base and J by 2 bases, with 6 bases between. The chain's CDR3 is CASSLGTAYEQYF. In DNA form, the CDR3 reads TGTGCCAGCAGCTTAGGGACTGCCTACGAGCAGTACTTC.

The V gene is TRBV5-1, the J gene TRBJ2-5; TRBD2 matches 7 bases. Trimming at V came to 1 base and at J to 2 bases, leaving 5 bases not matched to a gene. Germline V gene lookup returns CDR1 SGHRS and CDR2 YFSETQ. There are 15 residues in the CDR3. CDR3 coding DNA: TGCGCCAGCAGCTTGTCGGCTAGCGGACAAGAGACCCAGTACTTC. It is translated as CASSLSASGQETQYF.

The rearrangement uses TRBV11-2 and TRBJ1-2; 7 bases fit TRBD1. V gave up 10 bases and J gave up 4 bases; unmatched junction bases: 15. CDR1 SGHAT and CDR2 FQNNGV come from the germline V gene. The CDR3 runs 15 residues. The CDR3: CAILGGRGGSYGYTF. CDR3 DNA: TGTGCCATCTTAGGGGGCAGGGGAGGATCCTATGGCTACACCTTC. The full variable domain, with the rest looked up from reference TRBV11-2 and TRBJ1-2, is EAGVAQSPRYKIIEKRQSVAFWCNPISGHATLYWYQQILGQGPKLLIQFQNNGVVDDSQLPKDRFSAERLKGVDSTLKIQPAKLEDSAVYLCAILGGRGGSYGYTFGSGTRLTVV.

The rearrangement joins TRBV19 to TRBJ2-3; weak D call: TRBD2 (5 bases). This CDR3 is 15 amino acids long. Germline CDR1 reads LNHDA; CDR2 reads SQIVND (reference sequence). V was shortened by 5 bases and J by 2 bases, with 14 bases between the two germline ends. The CDR3 loop is CASSSGGFNTDTQYF. The CDR3 DNA is TGTGCCAGTAGTTCTGGCGGGTTTAACACAGATACGCAGTATTTT.

The rearrangement uses TRBV15 and TRBJ2-3, with a possible D match to TRBD2 (5 bases). V lost 1 base and J lost 5, with 7 bases in between. There are 13 residues in the CDR3. From germline, CDR1 is LNHNV and CDR2 YYDKDF (reference sequence). CDR3 sequence: CATSRGGLDTQYF. As DNA, the CDR3 is TGTGCCACCAGCAGAGGAGGGCTAGATACGCAGTATTTT.

The chain recombines TRBV28 with TRBJ2-7; 7 nucleotides agree with TRBD2. Per germline, CDR1 MDHEN and CDR2 SYDVKM. This CDR3 comprises 16 residues. V gave up 4 bases and J gave up 6 bases; unmatched junction bases: 15. CDR3 nucleotide sequence: TGTGCCAGCAGTTCCGATTCGGGGCGGGAGCTTGGCGAGCAGTACTTC. Protein product: CASSSDSGRELGEQYF.